A single sample gave rise to the 27 T cell receptor beta chains below, sequenced in a study of blood T cell repertoires in COVID-19. The data were produced by immunoSEQ multiplex PCR, yet TCRdb's version contains in-frame clones alone and is incomplete. The sample holds some 320,000 clones; about 87% are singletons and the top ten take about 8%. The sequencing sample was made of peripheral blood. These receptors originate from a woman aged 45 to 65 who had recovered from COVID-19.

This chain joins TRBV3-1 (or the pseudogene TRBV3-2) and TRBJ2-3; tentatively, D is TRBD1 (5 bases). CDR1 and CDR2 from the germline V gene are LGHDT and YNNKEL (reference sequence). Trimming took off 4 bases at V and 5 bases at J, with 13 bases between the two ends. The CDR3 sequence is 14 residues long. CDR3 sequence reads: CASSLRGGGDTQYF. CDR3 DNA: TGTGCCAGCAGCCTTAGGGGTGGTGGAGATACGCAGTATTTT.

This sequence joins TRBV7-9 and TRBJ1-2; no reliable D call. Germline V gene sequence: CDR1 SEHNR, CDR2 FQNEAQ (reference sequence). V lost 7 bases and J 8 bases, leaving 14 bases between the germline ends. The CDR3 extends over 12 amino acids. CDR3 amino acids: CASTDYRSGYTF. The CDR3 nucleotides read TGTGCCAGCACCGATTATAGGAGCGGCTACACCTTC.

This chain uses TRBV24-1 with TRBJ2-1, with no clear D. CDR1 KGHDR and CDR2 SFDVKD come from the germline V gene. This CDR3 has 15 amino acids. V lost 0 bases, J lost 4 bases, and 9 bases lay in between. The CDR3 DNA reads TGTGCCACCAGTGATTTGGGGCAACCTTACAATGAGCAGTTCTTC. It translates to CATSDLGQPYNEQFF.

The chain combines TRBV2 with TRBJ1-4; D uncertain. V lost 3 bases to trimming and J lost 8 bases, with 19 bases between them. Germline V lookup: CDR1 SNHLY, CDR2 FYNNEI. The CDR3 is made up of 16 amino acids. In DNA, the CDR3 is TGTGCCAGCAGTGAGTCCGAGACTACAAGGCGCGAAAAACTGTTTTTT. Amino acid sequence: CASSESETTRREKLFF.

The V gene is TRBV28, the J gene TRBJ2-5; tentatively, D is TRBD2 (6 bases). CDR1 MDHEN and CDR2 SYDVKM come from the germline V gene. Trimming stripped 4 bases from V and 3 bases from J, with 12 bases between. This CDR3 is 14 amino acids long. CDR3 in amino acids: CASSSRWREETQYF. The CDR3 coding sequence is TGTGCCAGCAGTTCTAGGTGGAGGGAAGAGACCCAGTACTTC.

This clone was recorded once. The rearrangement uses TRBV7-9 and TRBJ1-2, with 9 bases aligning to TRBD1. CDR3 length: 15 amino acids. The germline V gene has CDR1 SEHNR and CDR2 FQNEAQ (reference sequence). J was trimmed by 8 bases and V by 5 bases; bases with no gene match: 12. The CDR3 DNA follows: TGTGCCAGCAGCCCGCGTCCCGGGACAGGGAAGGGCTACACCTTC. It translates to CASSPRPGTGKGYTF.

The V and J genes are TRBV29-1 and TRBJ2-1; 8 positions match TRBD2. The junction had 12 bases not matched to a gene; V was cut back by 4 bases and J by 7 bases. The CDR3 contains 15 residues. In germline, CDR1 is SQVTM, CDR2 ANQGSEA. CDR3 loop: CSVARMSGSRNEQFF. In DNA form, the CDR3 reads TGCAGCGTTGCAAGGATGAGCGGGAGCAGGAATGAGCAGTTCTTC.

The table lists this clone with a count of one. Its ends do not fully match the called genes, so a read error is possible. The chain employs TRBV7-9 and TRBJ1-3, with D hard to call. The CDR3 length is 14 residues. The germline V gene encodes CDR1 SEHNR and CDR2 FQNEAQ (reference sequence). The CDR3 DNA is TGTGCCAGCAGCCTAGCAGTACAGGGAAACACCATATATTTT. Translated: CASSLAVQGNTIYF. The variable domain in full, completed from reference TRBV7-9 and TRBJ1-3, reads DTGVSQNPRHKITKRGQNVTFRCDPISEHNRLYWYRQTLGQGPEFLTYFQNEAQLEKSRLLSDRFSAERPKGSFSTLEIQRTEQGDSAMYLCASSLAVQGNTIYFGEGSWLTVV.

V gene TRBV29-1 combines with J gene TRBJ1-4; 9 bases agree with TRBD1. J was trimmed by 7 bases and V by 6 bases; bases with no gene match: 6. This CDR3 spans 13 amino acids. CDR1 and CDR2 (germline): SQVTM, ANQGSEA. CDR3 bases: TGCAGCGTGGGAACAGGGGGCGGTGAAAAACTGTTTTTT. It translates to CSVGTGGGEKLFF.

The gene calls are TRBV19 and TRBJ2-4; D is undetermined. Germline-derived CDR1 and CDR2 are LNHDA and SQIVND (reference sequence). With 0 bases removed from V and 0 bases from J, the gap between germline ends came to 9 bases. This CDR3 contains 16 residues. CDR3 protein: CASSIEQNSAKNIQYF. CDR3 sequence (DNA): TGTGCCAGTAGTATAGAACAGAACTCAGCCAAAAACATTCAGTACTTC.

This rearrangement joins TRBV3-1 (or the pseudogene TRBV3-2) to TRBJ2-5, with 7 bases matching TRBD1. After removal of 0 bases from V and 2 bases from J, the junction contained 6 bases not matched to a gene. This CDR3 contains 16 residues. Germline CDR1 is LGHDT and CDR2 is YNNKEL (reference sequence). The CDR3 region is CASSQDPGQEQETQYF. In DNA, the CDR3 is TGTGCCAGCAGCCAAGACCCCGGACAGGAGCAAGAGACCCAGTACTTC.

J is TRBJ2-1 and V is TRBV7-2, with 7 bases lining up with TRBD2. The junction had 5 bases not matched to a gene; V was cut back by 5 bases and J by 4 bases. CDR3 length equals 14 residues. Germline V CDR1 and CDR2: SGHTA, FQGNSA. The CDR3 coding sequence is TGTGCCAGCAGCCGGGGAGGGGTTTACAATGAGCAGTTCTTC. Protein sequence: CASSRGGVYNEQFF.

This clone was detected once. V gene TRBV6-6 combines with J gene TRBJ2-1; 11 nucleotides match TRBD2. The germline CDR1 and CDR2 sequences are MNHNY and SVGAGI (reference sequence). The junction had 12 bases not matched to a gene; V was cut back by 5 bases and J by 6 bases. The CDR3 spans 17 residues. As DNA, the CDR3 is TGTGCCAGCAGTCCCCCTCCGTTAGCGGGGGGGGCCAATGAGCAGTTCTTC. Residues: CASSPPPLAGGANEQFF.

This clone was observed a handful of times. This rearrangement joins TRBV30 to TRBJ1-2, with D perhaps matching TRBD1 (6 bases). Germline lookup yields CDR1 GTSNPN and CDR2 SVGIG (reference sequence). The CDR3 is 13 amino acids. The germline V and J ends were trimmed by 2 bases and 8 bases, with 15 bases remaining between them. DNA for the CDR3: TGTGCCTGGAGTCCGCCTGGCCAGGGGGGCTACACCTTC. Its translation: CAWSPPGQGGYTF.

J is TRBJ1-1 and V is TRBV3-1 (or the pseudogene TRBV3-2); 8 nucleotides agree with TRBD1. V trimming: 4 bases; J trimming: 0 bases; junction bases outside the gene matches: 7. Germline values: CDR1 LGHDT, CDR2 YNNKEL (reference sequence). CDR3 length equals 16 residues. CDR3 protein: CASSPSGTGLNTEAFF. As DNA, the CDR3 is TGTGCCAGCAGCCCCTCCGGGACAGGCCTGAACACTGAAGCTTTCTTT.

The chain combines TRBV6-5 with TRBJ1-3; TRBD1 might be the D (5 bases). The CDR3 runs to 13 residues. Germline V CDR1 and CDR2: MNHEY, SVGAGI. V was shortened by 0 bases and J by 9 bases, with 9 bases between the two germline ends. CDR3 DNA: TGTGCCAGCAGTTACTCATCGGGGGGCACCATATATTTT. Translated, it gives CASSYSSGGTIYF.

The chain is built from TRBV7-9 and TRBJ1-1; TRBD1 matches at 9 bases. Germline values: CDR1 SEHNR, CDR2 FQNEAQ (reference sequence). V lost 4 bases and J lost 4; bases outside the gene matches: 13. This CDR3 has 17 residues. The CDR3 sequence: CASSSPQGANQITEAFF. CDR3 sequence (DNA): TGTGCCAGCAGCTCCCCACAGGGGGCGAATCAGATCACTGAAGCTTTCTTT.

The rearrangement links TRBV4-1 to TRBJ2-7; 9 bases match TRBD1. The CDR3 has 15 residues. CDR1 and CDR2 (germline): MGHRA, YSYEKL. Unmatched junction bases numbered 6, after V lost 3 bases and J lost 3 bases. CDR3: CASSQLRDRVYEQYF. The CDR3 bases are TGCGCCAGCAGCCAGCTCCGGGACAGGGTCTACGAGCAGTACTTC.

The chain is built from TRBV3-1 (or the pseudogene TRBV3-2) and TRBJ1-5; D is uncertain. CDR3 size: 12 residues. Trimming removed 4 bases from V and 6 bases from J, with 7 bases in between. Germline CDR1 reads LGHDT; CDR2 reads YNNKEL (reference sequence). The CDR3 is CASSLGSQPQHF. CDR3 DNA: TGTGCCAGCAGCCTAGGGAGTCAGCCCCAGCATTTT.

V usage is TRBV27 and J usage is TRBJ2-5; 8 bases are shared with TRBD1. Germline V gives CDR1 MNHEY, CDR2 SMNVEV (reference sequence). The CDR3 is made up of 16 amino acids. The trim removed 2 bases at V and 5 bases at J, leaving 10 bases unmatched. CDR3: CASSLGPQGAWETQYF. The CDR3 DNA reads as TGTGCCAGCAGTTTAGGTCCTCAGGGGGCCTGGGAGACCCAGTACTTC.

The chain joins TRBV7-2 to TRBJ2-2, with a tentative D call TRBD1 (6 bases). This CDR3 region has 15 residues. CDR1 and CDR2 from the germline V gene are SGHTA and FQGNSA. Trimming removed 4 bases at V and 7 bases at J, with 16 bases between. The CDR3 protein is CASSWGRGRLGELFF. For the CDR3, the DNA is TGTGCCAGCAGCTGGGGCAGGGGAAGACTCGGGGAGCTGTTTTTT.

V gene TRBV3-1 (or the pseudogene TRBV3-2) combines with J gene TRBJ2-1; D call uncertain. This CDR3 spans 12 amino acids. The V gene's germline CDR1 is LGHDT and CDR2 YNNKEL (reference sequence). The V gene lost 5 bases and the J gene lost 9 bases, with 11 bases spanning the gap. The CDR3, as DNA: TGTGCCAGCAGCTCCTGGAGTCCTGAGCAGTTCTTC. This sequence encodes CASSSWSPEQFF.

This clone was detected only once. The chain carries TRBV7-9 and TRBJ2-7, with 12 bases matching TRBD2. CDR1 is SEHNR, CDR2 FQNEAQ, per germline (reference sequence). The trim removed 4 bases at V and 0 bases at J, leaving 7 bases unmatched. The CDR3 is 17 amino acids. In nucleotides, the CDR3 is TGTGCCAGCAGCTCCTTCGGGACTAGCGGGTTCTCCTACGAGCAGTACTTC. Its protein is CASSSFGTSGFSYEQYF.

The V call is TRBV4-3, the J call TRBJ1-4, with 8 nucleotides matching TRBD1. CDR1 LGHNA and CDR2 YSLEER come from the germline V gene. This CDR3 has 18 amino acids. Trimming at V came to 0 bases and at J to 8 bases, leaving 14 bases not matched to a gene. The CDR3: CASSQDSLLGQEYEKLFF. CDR3 DNA sequence: TGCGCCAGCAGCCAAGATTCCCTATTGGGACAGGAATACGAAAAACTGTTTTTT.

DNA for the CDR3: TGTGCCAGCAGTTACCTGGACAGGGAAGACAATGAGCAGTTCTTC. Translation: CASSYLDREDNEQFF. The chain uses TRBV6-2 or TRBV6-3 and TRBJ2-1; TRBD1 aligns across 8 bases. This CDR3 contains 15 residues. Per germline, CDR1 MNHEY and CDR2 SVGEGT. With 2 bases clipped from V and 5 bases from J, the junction kept 5 bases outside the gene matches.

CDR3: CASSPVLGAYGYTF. The CDR3 DNA follows: TGTGCCAGCAGTCCCGTACTTGGGGCCTATGGCTACACCTTC. The chain recombines TRBV14 with TRBJ1-2; possibly TRBD1 for D (5 bases). Trimming removed 6 bases at V and 4 bases at J, with 15 bases between. CDR3 length equals 14 residues. Looked up from germline, CDR1 is SGHDN and CDR2 is FVKESK.

The chain has TRBV25-1 and TRBJ2-7; possible D gene TRBD2, 5 bases. The CDR3 length is 12 residues. CDR1 and CDR2 (germline): MGHDK, SYGVNS. The germline V and J ends were trimmed by 1 base and 6 bases, with 7 bases remaining between them. The chain's CDR3 is CASSEFGSEQYF. CDR3 bases: TGTGCCAGCAGTGAATTTGGGAGCGAGCAGTACTTC.